The rows below give T cell receptor beta chains drawn from one sample of a study of blood T cells in healthy people across ages. TCRdb called the 5' RACE reads again in MiXCR, with one record for every CDR3 protein. This table has 1.8 million or so distinct CDR3 sequences, around 40% appearing once. The sequenced material came from blood. These receptors were taken from a human donor in good health. Each CDR3 is given with its conserved first and last residue. The order of the fields is J gene, V gene, clone size, D gene, CDR3 DNA, CDR3 protein. D genes are given only for firm matches. Rows may omit the clone size; those that give it use once, few, many or a size class.

>TRBJ1-2|TRBV3-1|.|.
TGTGCCAGCAGCCATCTTTCATATGAGGCCAGGGGCGACGGCGGCTACACCTTC
CASSHLSYEARGDGGYTF
>TRBJ1-2|TRBV24-1|.|.
TGTGCCACCAGTGATATCGGGGTTAACTATGGCTACACCTTC
CATSDIGVNYGYTF
>TRBJ2-5|TRBV7-2|few|.
TGTGCCAGCAGCTACGGGACGAACCAAGAGACCCAGTACTTC
CASSYGTNQETQYF
>TRBJ1-6|TRBV6-5|.|TRBD1
TGTGCCAGCAATGACCAAGACAGGGGGGATTCACCCCTCCACTTT
CASNDQDRGDSPLHF
>TRBJ2-1|TRBV4-3|few|.
TGCGCCAGCAGCCAAGAGGGGGGCAGGGCGGGCTACAATGAGCAGTTCTTC
CASSQEGGRAGYNEQFF
>TRBJ2-2|TRBV9|.|TRBD1
TGTGCCAGCAGCGCTGGACAGGCGTCGAACACCGGGGAGCTGTTTTTT
CASSAGQASNTGELFF
>TRBJ2-7|TRBV6-5|.|.
TGTGCCAGCAGTCCGAATATAAAGGACGAGCAGTACTTC
CASSPNIKDEQYF
>TRBJ2-3|TRBV24-1|.|.
TGTGCCACCACAGGGGTTGACACAGATACGCAGTATTTT
CATTGVDTDTQYF
>TRBJ2-1|TRBV29-1|.|TRBD2
TGCAGCGTTGGTTACGCGGGGGGGCCTAATGAGCAGTTCTTC
CSVGYAGGPNEQFF
>TRBJ2-2|TRBV11-2|few|.
TGTGCCAGCAGGGGACGAGGGGGGCCGTGGACCGGGGAGCTGTTTTTT
CASRGRGGPWTGELFF
>TRBJ2-2|TRBV10-3|.|.
TGTGCCATCAGTGAGGAGGGGCGTCCCTTGAAGCTGTTTTTT
CAISEEGRPLKLFF
>TRBJ1-5|TRBV29-1|.|.
TGCAGGCGCAAGAGTCGTTCAAGGAATCAGCCCCAGCATTTT
CRRKSRSRNQPQHF
>TRBJ1-6|TRBV6-5|.|.
TGTGCCAGCAGTCCCGGGACATCCTACGACAATTCACCCCTCCACTTT
CASSPGTSYDNSPLHF